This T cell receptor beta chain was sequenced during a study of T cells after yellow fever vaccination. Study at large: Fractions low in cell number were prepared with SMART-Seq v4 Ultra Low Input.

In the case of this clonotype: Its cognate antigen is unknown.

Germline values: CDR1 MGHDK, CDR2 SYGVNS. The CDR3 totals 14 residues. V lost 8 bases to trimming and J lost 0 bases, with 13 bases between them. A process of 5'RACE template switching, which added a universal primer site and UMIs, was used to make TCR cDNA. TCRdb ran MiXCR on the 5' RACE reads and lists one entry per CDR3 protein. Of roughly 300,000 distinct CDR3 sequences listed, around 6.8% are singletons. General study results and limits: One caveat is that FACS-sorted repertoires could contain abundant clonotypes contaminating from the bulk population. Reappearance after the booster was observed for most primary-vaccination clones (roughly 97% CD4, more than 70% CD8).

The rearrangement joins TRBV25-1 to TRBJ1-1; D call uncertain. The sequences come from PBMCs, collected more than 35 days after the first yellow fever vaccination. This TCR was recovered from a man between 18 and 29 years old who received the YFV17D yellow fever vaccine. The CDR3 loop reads CASLGWAVNTEAFF. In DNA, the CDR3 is TGTGCCAGCCTAGGGTGGGCAGTGAACACTGAAGCTTTCTTT.